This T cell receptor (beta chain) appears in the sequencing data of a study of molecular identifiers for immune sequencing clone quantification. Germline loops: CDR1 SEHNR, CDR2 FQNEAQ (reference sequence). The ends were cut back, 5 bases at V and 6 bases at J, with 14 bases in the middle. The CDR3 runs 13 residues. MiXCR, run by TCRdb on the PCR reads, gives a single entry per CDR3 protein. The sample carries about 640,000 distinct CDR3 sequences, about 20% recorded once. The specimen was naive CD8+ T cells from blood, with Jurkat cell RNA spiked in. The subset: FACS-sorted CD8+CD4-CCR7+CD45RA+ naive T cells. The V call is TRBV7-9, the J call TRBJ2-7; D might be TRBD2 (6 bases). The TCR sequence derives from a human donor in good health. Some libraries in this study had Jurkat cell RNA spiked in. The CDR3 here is CASSITREVEQYF. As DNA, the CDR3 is TGTGCCAGCAGCATAACCAGGGAGGTCGAGCAGTACTTC.